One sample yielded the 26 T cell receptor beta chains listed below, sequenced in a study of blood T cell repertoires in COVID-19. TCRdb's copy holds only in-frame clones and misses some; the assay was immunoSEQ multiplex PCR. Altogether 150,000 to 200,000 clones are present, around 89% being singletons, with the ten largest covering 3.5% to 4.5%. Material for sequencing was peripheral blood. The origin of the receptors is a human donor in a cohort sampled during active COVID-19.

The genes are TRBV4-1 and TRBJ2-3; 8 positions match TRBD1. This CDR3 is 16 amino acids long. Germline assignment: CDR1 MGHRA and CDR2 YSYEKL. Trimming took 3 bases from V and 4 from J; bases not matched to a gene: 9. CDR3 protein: CASSQATQGAADTQYF. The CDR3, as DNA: TGCGCCAGCAGCCAGGCTACGCAGGGGGCGGCAGATACGCAGTATTTT.

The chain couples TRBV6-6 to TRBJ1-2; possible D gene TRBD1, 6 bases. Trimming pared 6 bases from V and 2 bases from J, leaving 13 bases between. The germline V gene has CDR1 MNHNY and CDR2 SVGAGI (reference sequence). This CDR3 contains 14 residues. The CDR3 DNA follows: TGTGCCAGCAGACGCCGGGACATAAACTATGGCTACACCTTC. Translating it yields CASRRRDINYGYTF.

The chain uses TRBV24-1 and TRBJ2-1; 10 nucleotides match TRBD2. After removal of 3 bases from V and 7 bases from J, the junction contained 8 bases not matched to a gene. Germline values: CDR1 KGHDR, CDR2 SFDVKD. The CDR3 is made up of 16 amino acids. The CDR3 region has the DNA TGTGCCACCAGTGATGAAAAGCGGGGGGGCCGTAATGAGCAGTTCTTC. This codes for CATSDEKRGGRNEQFF.

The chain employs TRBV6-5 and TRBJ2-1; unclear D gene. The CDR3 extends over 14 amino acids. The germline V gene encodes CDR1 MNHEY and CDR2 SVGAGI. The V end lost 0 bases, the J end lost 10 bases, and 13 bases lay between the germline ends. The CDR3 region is CASSYSNSRSEQFF. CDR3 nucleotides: TGTGCCAGCAGTTACTCGAATTCTCGGAGCGAGCAGTTCTTC.

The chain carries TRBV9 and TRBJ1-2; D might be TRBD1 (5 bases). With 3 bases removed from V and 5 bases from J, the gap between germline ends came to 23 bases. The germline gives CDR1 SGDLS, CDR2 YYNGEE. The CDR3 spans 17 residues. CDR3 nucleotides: TGTGCCAGCAGCGGAGTAGGACCGGGACTTACAAAGTATGGCTACACCTTC. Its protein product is CASSGVGPGLTKYGYTF.

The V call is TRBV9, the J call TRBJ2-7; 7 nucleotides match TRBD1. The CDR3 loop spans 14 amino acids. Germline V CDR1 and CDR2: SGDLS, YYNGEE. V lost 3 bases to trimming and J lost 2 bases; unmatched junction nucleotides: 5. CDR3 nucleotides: TGTGCCAGCAGCGGCTCCGGACAGGCCTACGAGCAGTACTTC. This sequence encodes CASSGSGQAYEQYF. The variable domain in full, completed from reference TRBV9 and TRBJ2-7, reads DSGVTQTPKHLITATGQRVTLRCSPRSGDLSVYWYQQSLDQGLQFLIQYYNGEERAKGNILERFSAQQFPDLHSELNLSSLELGDSALYFCASSGSGQAYEQYFGPGTRLTVT.

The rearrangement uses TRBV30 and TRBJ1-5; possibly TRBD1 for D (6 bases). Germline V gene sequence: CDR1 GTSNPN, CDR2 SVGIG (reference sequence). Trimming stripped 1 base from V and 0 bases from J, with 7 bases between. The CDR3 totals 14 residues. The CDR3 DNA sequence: TGTGCCTGGAGTGGGACAGTTAGCAATCAGCCCCAGCATTTT. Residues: CAWSGTVSNQPQHF.

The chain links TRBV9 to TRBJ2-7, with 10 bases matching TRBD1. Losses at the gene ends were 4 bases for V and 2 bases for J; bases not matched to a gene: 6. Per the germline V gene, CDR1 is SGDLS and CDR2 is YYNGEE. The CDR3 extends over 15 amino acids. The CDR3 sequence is CASSPGQGITYEQYF. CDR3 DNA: TGTGCCAGCAGCCCGGGACAGGGGATCACCTACGAGCAGTACTTC.

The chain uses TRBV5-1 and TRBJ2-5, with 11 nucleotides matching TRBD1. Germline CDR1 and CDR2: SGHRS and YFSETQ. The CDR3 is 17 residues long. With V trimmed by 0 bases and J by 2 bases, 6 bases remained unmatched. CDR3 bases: TGCGCCAGCAGCTTGGTACCCCGGGACAGGGGGCAAGAGACCCAGTACTTC. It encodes CASSLVPRDRGQETQYF.

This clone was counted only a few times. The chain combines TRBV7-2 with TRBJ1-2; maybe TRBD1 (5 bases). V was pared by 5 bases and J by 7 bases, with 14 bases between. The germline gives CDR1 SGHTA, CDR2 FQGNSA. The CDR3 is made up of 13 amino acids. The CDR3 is CASSVQATGGYTF. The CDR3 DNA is TGTGCCAGCAGCGTACAGGCGACGGGTGGCTACACCTTC. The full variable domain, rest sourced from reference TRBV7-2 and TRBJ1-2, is GAGVSQSPSNKVTEKGKDVELRCDPISGHTALYWYRQSLGQGLEFLIYFQGNSAPDKSGLPSDRFSAERTGGSVSTLTIQRTQQEDSAVYLCASSVQATGGYTFGSGTRLTVV.

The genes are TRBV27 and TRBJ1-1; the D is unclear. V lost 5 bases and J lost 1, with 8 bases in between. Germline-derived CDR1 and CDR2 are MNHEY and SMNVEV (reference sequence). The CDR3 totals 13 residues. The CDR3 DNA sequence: TGTGCCAGCAGTCTGACTGCGAACACTGAAGCTTTCTTT. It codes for CASSLTANTEAFF.

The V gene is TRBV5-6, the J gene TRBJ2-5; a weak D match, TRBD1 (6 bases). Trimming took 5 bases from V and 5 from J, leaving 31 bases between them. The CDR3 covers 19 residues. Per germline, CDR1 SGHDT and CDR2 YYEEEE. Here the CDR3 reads CASSYLTGNDRYYKETQYF. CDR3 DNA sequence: TGTGCCAGCAGTTACCTCACAGGGAATGATCGGTACTATAAGGAGACCCAGTACTTC.

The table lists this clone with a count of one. The CDR3 DNA reads TGCGCCAGCAGCCAGTTCCGGGACAGGGGAGTAGAAAAACTGTTTTTT. As protein: CASSQFRDRGVEKLFF. V gene TRBV4-3 combines with J gene TRBJ1-4; TRBD1 matches at 10 bases. Trimming at V came to 3 bases and at J to 8 bases, leaving 9 bases not matched to a gene. The CDR3 runs 16 residues. From germline, CDR1 is LGHNA and CDR2 YSLEER.

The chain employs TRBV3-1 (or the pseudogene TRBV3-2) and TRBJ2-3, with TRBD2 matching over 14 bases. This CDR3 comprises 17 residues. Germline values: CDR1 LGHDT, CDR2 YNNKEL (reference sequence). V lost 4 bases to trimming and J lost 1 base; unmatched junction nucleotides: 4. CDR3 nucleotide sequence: TGTGCCAGCAGCCCCCGACTAGCGGGGGGGGGCACAGATACGCAGTATTTT. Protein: CASSPRLAGGGTDTQYF.

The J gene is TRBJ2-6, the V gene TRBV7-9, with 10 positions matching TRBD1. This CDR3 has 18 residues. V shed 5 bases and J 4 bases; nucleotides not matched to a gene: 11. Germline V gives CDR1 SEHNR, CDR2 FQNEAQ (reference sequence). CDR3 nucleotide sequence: TGTGCCAGCAGCCACGGGACAGGGGCTGTGGTAGGGGCCAACGTCCTGACTTTC. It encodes CASSHGTGAVVGANVLTF.

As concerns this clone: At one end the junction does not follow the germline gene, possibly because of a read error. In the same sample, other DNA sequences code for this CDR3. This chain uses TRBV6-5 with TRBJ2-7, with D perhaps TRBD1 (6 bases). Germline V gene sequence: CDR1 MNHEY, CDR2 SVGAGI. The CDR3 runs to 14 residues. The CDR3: CASSQRYRVGEQYF. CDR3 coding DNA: TGCGCCAGCAGTCAAAGATACAGGGTAGGGGAGCAGTACTTC.

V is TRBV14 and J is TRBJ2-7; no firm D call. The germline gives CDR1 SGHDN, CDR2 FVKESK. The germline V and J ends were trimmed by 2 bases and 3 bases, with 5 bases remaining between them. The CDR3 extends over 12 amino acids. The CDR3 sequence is CASSQLNYEQYF. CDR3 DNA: TGTGCCAGCAGCCAACTAAACTACGAGCAGTACTTC.

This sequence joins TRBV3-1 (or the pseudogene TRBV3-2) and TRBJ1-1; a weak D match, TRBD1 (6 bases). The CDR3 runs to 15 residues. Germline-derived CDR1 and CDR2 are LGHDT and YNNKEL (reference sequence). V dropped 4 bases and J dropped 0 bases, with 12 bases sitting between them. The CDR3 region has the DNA TGTGCCAGCAGCCTCCAGGGGAACCTGAACACTGAAGCTTTCTTT. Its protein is CASSLQGNLNTEAFF.

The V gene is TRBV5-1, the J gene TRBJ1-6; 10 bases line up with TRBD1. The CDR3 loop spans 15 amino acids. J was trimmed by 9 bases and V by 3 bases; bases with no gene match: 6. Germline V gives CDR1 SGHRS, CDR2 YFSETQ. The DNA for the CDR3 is TGCGCCAGCAGCTCCGGACAGGGGGAAGGTTCACCCCTCCACTTT. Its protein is CASSSGQGEGSPLHF.

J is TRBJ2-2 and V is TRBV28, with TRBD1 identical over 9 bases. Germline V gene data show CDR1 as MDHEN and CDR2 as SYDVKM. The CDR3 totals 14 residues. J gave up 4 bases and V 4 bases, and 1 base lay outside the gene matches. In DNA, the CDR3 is TGTGCCAGCAGTTCGACAGGGGGCACCGGGGAGCTGTTTTTT. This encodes CASSSTGGTGELFF.

CDR3 DNA sequence: TGTGCCAGCAGCTTAGCTCCACAGGGGCATGGCTACACCTTC. Translating it yields CASSLAPQGHGYTF. The chain is built from TRBV7-2 and TRBJ1-2; TRBD1 aligns across 7 bases. The ends lost 0 bases at V and 6 bases at J; junction bases unmatched: 4. Germline V gene lookup returns CDR1 SGHTA and CDR2 FQGNSA. This CDR3 contains 14 residues.

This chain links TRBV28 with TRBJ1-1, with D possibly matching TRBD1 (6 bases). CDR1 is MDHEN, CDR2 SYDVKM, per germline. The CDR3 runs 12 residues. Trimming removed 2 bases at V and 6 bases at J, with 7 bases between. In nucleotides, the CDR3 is TGTGCCAGCAGTTTACAGGGGTCTGAAGCTTTCTTT. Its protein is CASSLQGSEAFF. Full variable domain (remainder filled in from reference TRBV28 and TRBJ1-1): DVKVTQSSRYLVKRTGEKVFLECVQDMDHENMFWYRQDPGLGLRLIYFSYDVKMKEKGDIPEGYSVSREKKERFSLILESASTNQTSMYLCASSLQGSEAFFGQGTRLTVV.

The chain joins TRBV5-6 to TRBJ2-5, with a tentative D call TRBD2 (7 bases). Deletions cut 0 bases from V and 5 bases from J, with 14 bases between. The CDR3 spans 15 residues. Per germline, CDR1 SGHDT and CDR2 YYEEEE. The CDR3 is CASSLAGGLRETQYF. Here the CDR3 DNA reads TGTGCCAGCAGCTTGGCGGGGGGCCTCCGGGAGACCCAGTACTTC.

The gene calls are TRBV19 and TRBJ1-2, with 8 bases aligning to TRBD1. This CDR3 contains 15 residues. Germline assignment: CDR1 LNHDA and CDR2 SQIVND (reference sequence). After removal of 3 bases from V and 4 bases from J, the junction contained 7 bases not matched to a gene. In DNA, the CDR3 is TGTGCCAGTAGTATGGGGCAGGGGGCAGGCTATGGCTACACCTTC. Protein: CASSMGQGAGYGYTF.

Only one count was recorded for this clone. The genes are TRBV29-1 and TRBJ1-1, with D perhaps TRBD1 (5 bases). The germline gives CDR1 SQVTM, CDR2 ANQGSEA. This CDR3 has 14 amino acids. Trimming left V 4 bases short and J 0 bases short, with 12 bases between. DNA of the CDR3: TGCAGCGTTGTACGGGGGTCAGTGAACACTGAAGCTTTCTTT. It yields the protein CSVVRGSVNTEAFF.

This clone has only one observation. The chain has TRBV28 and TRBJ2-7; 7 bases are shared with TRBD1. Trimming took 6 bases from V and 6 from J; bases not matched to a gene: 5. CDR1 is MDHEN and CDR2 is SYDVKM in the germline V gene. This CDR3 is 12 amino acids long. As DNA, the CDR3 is TGTGCCAGCAGCGGGGACAGTGGCGAGCAGTACTTC. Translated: CASSGDSGEQYF.